The T cell receptor (beta chain) under discussion was sequenced for a study of PD-L1 blockade in urothelial cancer. Study overall: Among blood samples, the median T cell count was around 150,000.

Sample time point: pretreatment peripheral blood. Synthetic spike-ins, TCR analog templates, were added into each PCR. TCRdb's copy holds only in-frame clones and misses some; the assay was immunoSEQ multiplex PCR. This sample has approximately 90,000 clones, with more than 75% found just once. This clone was seen more than once but under ten times. With V trimmed by 5 bases and J by 6 bases, 5 bases remained unmatched. This CDR3 region has 13 residues. Germline assignment: CDR1 SGHVS and CDR2 FNYEAQ. The sequence derives from a man aged 55 to 69 with urothelial cancer. This sequence joins TRBV7-6 and TRBJ1-2; TRBD1 agrees at 8 bases. This specimen was PBMCs, taken around atezolizumab (anti-PD-L1) treatment. CDR3 sequence reads: CASSQTGGNGYTF. The CDR3, as DNA: TGTGCCAGCAGCCAAACAGGGGGGAATGGCTACACCTTC.